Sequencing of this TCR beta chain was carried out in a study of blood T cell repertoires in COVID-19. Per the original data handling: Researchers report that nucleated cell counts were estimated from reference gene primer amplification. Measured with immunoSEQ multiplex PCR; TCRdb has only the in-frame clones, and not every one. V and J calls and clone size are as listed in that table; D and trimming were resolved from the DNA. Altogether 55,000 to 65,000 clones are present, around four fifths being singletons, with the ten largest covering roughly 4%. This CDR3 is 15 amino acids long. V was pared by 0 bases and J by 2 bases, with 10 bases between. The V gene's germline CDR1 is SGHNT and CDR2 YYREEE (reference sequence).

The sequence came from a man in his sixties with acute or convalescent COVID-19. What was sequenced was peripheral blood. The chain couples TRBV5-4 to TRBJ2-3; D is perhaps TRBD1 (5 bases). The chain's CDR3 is CASSLAFRATDTQYF. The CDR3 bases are TGTGCCAGCAGCTTGGCATTCAGGGCCACAGATACGCAGTATTTT.